This entry lists 16 T cell receptor beta chains sequenced from one sample in a study. Via MiXCR, TCRdb re-called the 5' RACE reads, giving one row per CDR3 protein. Altogether about 62,000 distinct CDR3 sequences are present, more than 25% being singletons, with the ten largest covering about 2.3%. Sequenced input: tumor-infiltrating naive CD4+ T cells sorted from the breast tumor. Subset reported: naive CD4+ T cells, CD4+CD45RA+CD25-. The receptors come from a female donor with breast cancer.

This clonotype was recorded many times. The V call is TRBV4-2, the J call TRBJ1-6; D ambiguous. Germline V lookup: CDR1 LGHNA, CDR2 YNFKEQ. The CDR3 is 17 residues long. Trimming took 1 base from V and 0 from J, leaving 10 bases between them. In DNA form, the CDR3 reads TGTGCCAGCAGCCAAGTGACGACTATCTCCTATAATTCACCCCTCCACTTT. Protein product: CASSQVTTISYNSPLHF.

DNA of the CDR3: TGTGCCAGCAGCTTAGCTCACGGGGGACATTACGAGCAGTACTTC. Its protein product is CASSLAHGGHYEQYF. V usage is TRBV7-8 and J usage is TRBJ2-7; tentatively, D is TRBD1 or TRBD2 (6 bases each). V was trimmed by 0 bases and J by 4 bases, leaving 13 bases between them. The CDR3 covers 15 residues. From germline, CDR1 is SGHVS and CDR2 FQNEAQ.

This clonotype was seen more than once but under ten times. The DNA for the CDR3 is TGCGCCAGCAGCCAGAACAGGGGACGAGATACGCAGTATTTT. Residues: CASSQNRGRDTQYF. This rearrangement joins TRBV4-3 to TRBJ2-3, with 7 bases fitting TRBD1. The germline CDR1 and CDR2 sequences are LGHNA and YSLEER. The CDR3 runs to 14 residues. Germline trimming cut 3 bases from V and 5 bases from J; bases unmatched to any gene: 5.

The chain recombines TRBV7-3 with TRBJ2-3; D gene unclear. Germline CDR1 reads SGHTA; CDR2 reads FQGTGA. V gave up 5 bases and J gave up 1 base, with 7 bases separating them. This CDR3 has 13 amino acids. The CDR3: CASSHPGTDTQYF. The CDR3 coding sequence is TGTGCCAGCAGCCATCCCGGCACAGATACGCAGTATTTT.

The gene calls are TRBV7-6 and TRBJ2-3; TRBD2 matches at 9 bases. Germline values: CDR1 SGHVS, CDR2 FNYEAQ. V gave up 3 bases and J gave up 6 bases; unmatched junction bases: 10. The CDR3 consists of 16 residues. The CDR3 bases are TGTGCCAGCAGCTTGGCCAGGACTAGCGTGAGTGATACGCAGTATTTT. Its protein product is CASSLARTSVSDTQYF.

Comments on this clonotype: Being one base from a much bigger clone, this may be a read error. The chain uses TRBV9 and TRBJ1-2, with TRBD1 identical over 9 bases. Germline V gene sequence: CDR1 SGDLS, CDR2 YYNGEE. The CDR3 length is 16 residues. The V and J ends lost 0 bases and 7 bases, in that order; junction bases with no gene match: 10. CDR3: CASSVALGQGLGGYTF. As DNA, the CDR3 is TGTGCCAGCAGCGTAGCCCTAGGACAGGGGCTTGGTGGCTACACCTTC.

The chain has TRBV20-1 and TRBJ2-7, with D possibly called TRBD1 or TRBD2 (5 bases each). This CDR3 spans 14 amino acids. Germline V gene lookup returns CDR1 DFQATT and CDR2 SNEGSKA (reference sequence). Trimming took off 6 bases at V and 3 bases at J, with 18 bases between the two ends. The CDR3 region is CSAHFVGGGYEQYF. For the CDR3, the DNA is TGCAGTGCACATTTCGTAGGTGGGGGCTACGAGCAGTACTTC.

The chain uses TRBV28 and TRBJ2-5, with TRBD2 identical over 16 bases. Germline loops: CDR1 MDHEN, CDR2 SYDVKM. This CDR3 has 20 amino acids. The trim removed 6 bases at V and 1 base at J, leaving 14 bases unmatched. This CDR3 is CASSSLPLGLAGGPQETQYF. Here the CDR3 DNA reads TGTGCCAGCAGCTCTCTACCACTGGGACTAGCGGGAGGGCCCCAAGAGACCCAGTACTTC.

CDR3 DNA sequence: TGTGCCAGCAGTTTAACAGGCGCCCTCTCCTACGAGCAGTACTTC. It translates to CASSLTGALSYEQYF. V gene TRBV12-3 or TRBV12-4 combines with J gene TRBJ2-7; D is perhaps TRBD1 (5 bases). The CDR3 totals 15 residues. V gave up 2 bases and J gave up 0 bases, with 11 bases separating them.

The J gene is TRBJ2-2, the V gene TRBV20-1, with D maybe TRBD2 (6 bases). The CDR3 consists of 16 residues. V lost 6 bases and J 2 bases, leaving 19 bases between the germline ends. Germline V CDR1 and CDR2: DFQATT, SNEGSKA (reference sequence). CDR3 sequence: CSAPRDPKFNTGELFF. The DNA of the CDR3 is TGCAGTGCACCGCGGGATCCAAAATTCAACACCGGGGAGCTGTTTTTT.

The chain joins TRBV2 to TRBJ1-6; TRBD1 matches 7 bases. Looked up from germline, CDR1 is SNHLY and CDR2 is FYNNEI. This CDR3 is built from 13 residues. The trim removed 7 bases at V and 14 bases at J, leaving 11 bases unmatched. The CDR3 here is CASIADRSAALHF. In nucleotides, the CDR3 is TGTGCCAGCATCGCGGACAGGTCAGCGGCCCTCCACTTT.

The rearrangement links TRBV6-5 to TRBJ1-1, with a weak D call TRBD1 (6 bases). V was pared by 2 bases and J by 1 base, with 20 bases between. This CDR3 is 18 amino acids long. Per the germline V gene, CDR1 is MNHEY and CDR2 is SVGAGI. CDR3 in amino acids: CASSYRWATGGRNTEAFF. The CDR3, as DNA: TGTGCCAGCAGTTACCGATGGGCGACAGGCGGCAGGAACACTGAAGCTTTCTTT.

On this clonotype itself: An end of the junction differs from the germline gene, which may be a read error. The chain joins TRBV29-1 to TRBJ2-1; 9 bases are a match to TRBD2. In germline, CDR1 is SQVTM, CDR2 ANQGSEA. The CDR3 spans 11 residues. The CDR3 here is CNVSGSNTPFF. The CDR3 nucleotides read TGCAACGTTAGCGGGAGTAACACCCCGTTCTTC.

Details on this clonotype: The junction and the germline gene differ at one end; a read error may be behind it. The V gene is TRBV7-6, the J gene TRBJ2-7; the D gene is possibly TRBD1 (6 bases). The CDR3 is made up of 14 amino acids. Germline-derived CDR1 and CDR2 are SGHVS and FNYEAQ. CDR3 amino acids: CANSLEGEGNEQYF. As DNA, the CDR3 is TGTGCCAACAGCTTAGAGGGGGAAGGGAACGAGCAGTACTTC.

The V and J genes are TRBV20-1 and TRBJ2-3; 8 bases fit TRBD2. Germline loops: CDR1 DFQATT, CDR2 SNEGSKA (reference sequence). The junction had 9 bases not matched to a gene; V was cut back by 5 bases and J by 2 bases. The CDR3 spans 15 residues. The CDR3 sequence is CSAPPPGGFTDTQYF. Written as DNA, the CDR3 is TGCAGTGCTCCTCCCCCGGGGGGGTTCACAGATACGCAGTATTTT.

This clonotype was recorded a few times. The gene calls are TRBV12-3 or TRBV12-4 and TRBJ1-1, with a possible D match to TRBD1 (5 bases). V was cut by 6 bases and J by 6 bases, with 17 bases left in between. The CDR3 covers 14 residues. This CDR3 reads CASSSTGRLSEAFF. Here the CDR3 DNA reads TGTGCCAGCAGCTCAACGGGACGGCTTTCTGAAGCTTTCTTT.